The T cell receptor beta chain described here comes from a study of shared clonotypes between healthy human individuals. The assay was immunoSEQ multiplex PCR, and TCRdb's table has in-frame clones only and misses some. This table has about 180,000 clones, just under 95% appearing once. V lost 6 bases, J lost 0 bases, and 18 bases lay in between. CDR3 length: 17 amino acids. Germline V lookup: CDR1 KGHSH, CDR2 LQKENI. This clone was picked up one time. Its antigen is not known. The study's findings and limits: Researchers sampled blood only, noting tissue repertoires likely differ. For naive CD4 cells, roughly 5% of clonotypes were shared across a handful of donors.

The clonotype was recovered from a woman in her thirties in good health. The source material was naive CD4+ T cells sorted from blood. Subset reported: CD45RA+ positively selected. The V gene is TRBV18, the J gene TRBJ1-5; D is possibly TRBD1 (5 bases). The CDR3 DNA reads as TGTGCCAGCTCTAAATACGAAACAGGTTATAGCAATCAGCCCCAGCATTTT. The encoded protein is CASSKYETGYSNQPQHF. The whole variable domain, filled in from reference TRBV18 and TRBJ1-5, reads NAGVMQNPRHLVRRRGQEARLRCSPMKGHSHVYWYRQLPEEGLKFMVYLQKENIIDESGMPKERFSAEFPKEGPSILRIQQVVRGDSAAYFCASSKYETGYSNQPQHFGDGTRLSIL.